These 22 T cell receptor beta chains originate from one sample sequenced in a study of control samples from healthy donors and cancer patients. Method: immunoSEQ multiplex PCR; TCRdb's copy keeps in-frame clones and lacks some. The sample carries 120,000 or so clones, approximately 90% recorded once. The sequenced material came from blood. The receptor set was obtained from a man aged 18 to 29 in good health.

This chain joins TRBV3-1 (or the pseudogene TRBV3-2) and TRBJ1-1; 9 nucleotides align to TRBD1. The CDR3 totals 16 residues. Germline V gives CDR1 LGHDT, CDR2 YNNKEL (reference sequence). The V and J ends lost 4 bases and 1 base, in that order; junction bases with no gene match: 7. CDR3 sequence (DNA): TGTGCCAGCAGCCCCTTACAGGGGGCTGAGAACACTGAAGCTTTCTTT. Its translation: CASSPLQGAENTEAFF.

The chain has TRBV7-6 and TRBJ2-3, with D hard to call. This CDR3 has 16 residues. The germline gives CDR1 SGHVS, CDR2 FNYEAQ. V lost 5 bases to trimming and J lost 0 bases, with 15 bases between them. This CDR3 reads CASSPSPFTSTDTQYF. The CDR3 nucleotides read TGTGCCAGCAGCCCCAGCCCTTTTACCAGCACAGATACGCAGTATTTT.

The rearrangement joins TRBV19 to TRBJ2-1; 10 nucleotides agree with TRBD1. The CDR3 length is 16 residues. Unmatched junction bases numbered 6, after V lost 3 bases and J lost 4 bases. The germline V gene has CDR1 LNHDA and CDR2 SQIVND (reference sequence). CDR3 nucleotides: TGTGCCAGTAGTATTGCGGACAGGGGGTATTACAATGAGCAGTTCTTC. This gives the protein CASSIADRGYYNEQFF.

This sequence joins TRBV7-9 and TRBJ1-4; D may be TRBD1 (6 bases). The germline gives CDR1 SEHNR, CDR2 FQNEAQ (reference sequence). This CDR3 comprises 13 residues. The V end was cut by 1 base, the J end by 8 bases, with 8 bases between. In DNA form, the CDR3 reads TGTGCCAGCAGCTTAGGGGGGCGGGAAAAACTGTTTTTT. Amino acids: CASSLGGREKLFF. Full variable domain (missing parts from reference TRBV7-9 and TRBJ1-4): DTGVSQNPRHKITKRGQNVTFRCDPISEHNRLYWYRQTLGQGPEFLTYFQNEAQLEKSRLLSDRFSAERPKGSFSTLEIQRTEQGDSAMYLCASSLGGREKLFFGSGTQLSVL.

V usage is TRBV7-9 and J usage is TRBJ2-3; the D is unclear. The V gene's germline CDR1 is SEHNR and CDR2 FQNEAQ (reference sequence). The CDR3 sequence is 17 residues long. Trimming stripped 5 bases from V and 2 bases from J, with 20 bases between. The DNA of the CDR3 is TGTGCCAGCAGCGGAAAAAGGCCGCAACGCCACACAGATACGCAGTATTTT. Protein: CASSGKRPQRHTDTQYF.

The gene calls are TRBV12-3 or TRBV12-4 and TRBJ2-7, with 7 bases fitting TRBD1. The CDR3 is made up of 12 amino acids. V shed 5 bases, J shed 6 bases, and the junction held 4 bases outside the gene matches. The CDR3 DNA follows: TGTGCCAGCAGTGGGGACAGTATCGAGCAGTACTTC. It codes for CASSGDSIEQYF.

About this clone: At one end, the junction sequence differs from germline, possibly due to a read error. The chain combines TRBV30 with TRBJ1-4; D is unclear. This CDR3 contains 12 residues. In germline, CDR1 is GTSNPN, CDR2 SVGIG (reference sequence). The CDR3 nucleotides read TGCTTGGGTAGTCGGAATAATGAAAAACTGTTTTTT. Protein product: CLGSRNNEKLFF.

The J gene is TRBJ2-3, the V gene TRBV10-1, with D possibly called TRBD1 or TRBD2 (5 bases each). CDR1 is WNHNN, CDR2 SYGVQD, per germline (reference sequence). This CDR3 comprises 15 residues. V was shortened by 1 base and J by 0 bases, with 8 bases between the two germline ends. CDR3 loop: CASSEFRDSTDTQYF. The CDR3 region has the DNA TGCGCCAGCAGTGAGTTCCGGGACAGCACAGATACGCAGTATTTT.

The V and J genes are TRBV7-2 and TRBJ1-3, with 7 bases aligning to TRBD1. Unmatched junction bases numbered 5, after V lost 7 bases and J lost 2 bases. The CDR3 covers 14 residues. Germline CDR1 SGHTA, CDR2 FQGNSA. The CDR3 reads CASTPTGAGNTIYF. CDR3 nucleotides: TGTGCCAGCACCCCAACAGGGGCTGGAAACACCATATATTTT.

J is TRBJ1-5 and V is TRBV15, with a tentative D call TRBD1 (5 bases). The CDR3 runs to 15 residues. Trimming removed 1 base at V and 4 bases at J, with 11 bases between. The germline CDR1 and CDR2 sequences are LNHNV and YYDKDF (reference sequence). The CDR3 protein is CATSRVGAANQPQHF. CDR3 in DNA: TGTGCCACCAGCAGAGTTGGGGCCGCAAATCAGCCCCAGCATTTT.

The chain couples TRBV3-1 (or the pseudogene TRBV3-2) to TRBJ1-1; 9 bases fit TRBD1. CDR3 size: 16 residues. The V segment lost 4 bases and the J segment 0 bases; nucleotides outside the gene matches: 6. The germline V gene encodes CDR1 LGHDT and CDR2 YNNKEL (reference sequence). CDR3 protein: CASSLGQGIVNTEAFF. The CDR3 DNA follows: TGTGCCAGCAGCCTCGGACAGGGGATAGTGAACACTGAAGCTTTCTTT.

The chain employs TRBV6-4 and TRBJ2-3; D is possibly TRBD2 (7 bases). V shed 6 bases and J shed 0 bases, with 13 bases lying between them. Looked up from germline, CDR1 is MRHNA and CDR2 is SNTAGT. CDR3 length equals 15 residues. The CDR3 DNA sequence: TGTGCCAGCAGCGTGGGAGGGGGAAGCACAGATACGCAGTATTTT. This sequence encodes CASSVGGGSTDTQYF.

CDR3 sequence (DNA): TGTGCCAGCAGTTACTCCCGTGGGAGGGCCCTCCACTTT. Translating gives CASSYSRGRALHF. The chain combines TRBV6-5 with TRBJ1-6, with D uncertain. The CDR3 contains 13 residues. The germline CDR1 and CDR2 sequences are MNHEY and SVGAGI. V was cut by 0 bases and J by 14 bases, with 11 bases left in between.

CDR3 bases: TGTGCCAGCAGTCGGGAGGGGGCGGTAAACTATGGCTACACCTTC. Translated: CASSREGAVNYGYTF. V usage is TRBV27 and J usage is TRBJ1-2; 7 nucleotides agree with TRBD1. CDR1 MNHEY and CDR2 SMNVEV come from the germline V gene (reference sequence). The ends lost 5 bases at V and 2 bases at J; junction bases unmatched: 8. This CDR3 spans 15 amino acids.

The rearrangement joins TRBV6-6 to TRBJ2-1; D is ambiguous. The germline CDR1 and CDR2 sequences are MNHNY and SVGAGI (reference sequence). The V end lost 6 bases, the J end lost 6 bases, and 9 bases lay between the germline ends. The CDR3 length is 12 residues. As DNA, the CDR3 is TGTGCCAGCAGGCAACCGGGCAATGAGCAGTTCTTC. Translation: CASRQPGNEQFF.

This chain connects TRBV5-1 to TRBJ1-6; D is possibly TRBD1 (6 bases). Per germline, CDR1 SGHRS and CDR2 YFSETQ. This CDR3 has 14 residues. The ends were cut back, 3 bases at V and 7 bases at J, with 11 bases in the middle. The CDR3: CASSSYTGNSPLHF. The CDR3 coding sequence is TGCGCCAGCAGCTCATACACAGGGAATTCACCCCTCCACTTT.

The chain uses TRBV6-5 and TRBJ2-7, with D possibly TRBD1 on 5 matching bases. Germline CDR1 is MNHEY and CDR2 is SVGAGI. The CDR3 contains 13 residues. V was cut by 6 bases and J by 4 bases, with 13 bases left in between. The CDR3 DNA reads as TGTGCCAGCAGCCTCAGCAGGGTATACGAGCAGTACTTC. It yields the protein CASSLSRVYEQYF.

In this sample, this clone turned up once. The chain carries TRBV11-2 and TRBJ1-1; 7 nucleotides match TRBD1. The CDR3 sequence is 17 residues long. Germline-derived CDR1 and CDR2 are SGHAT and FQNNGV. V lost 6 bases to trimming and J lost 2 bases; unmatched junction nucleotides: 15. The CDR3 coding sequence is TGTGCCAGCAGACGAGGACAGGCGAGCCTATTAAACACTGAAGCTTTCTTT. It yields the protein CASRRGQASLLNTEAFF. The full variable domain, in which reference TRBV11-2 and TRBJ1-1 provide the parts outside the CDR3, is EAGVAQSPRYKIIEKRQSVAFWCNPISGHATLYWYQQILGQGPKLLIQFQNNGVVDDSQLPKDRFSAERLKGVDSTLKIQPAKLEDSAVYLCASRRGQASLLNTEAFFGQGTRLTVV.

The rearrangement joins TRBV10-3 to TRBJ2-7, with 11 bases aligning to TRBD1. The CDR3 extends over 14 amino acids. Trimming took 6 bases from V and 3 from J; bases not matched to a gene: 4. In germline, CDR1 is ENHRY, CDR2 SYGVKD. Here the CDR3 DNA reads TGTGCCATCAGGGCCGGGACAGGGGGCTACGAGCAGTACTTC. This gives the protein CAIRAGTGGYEQYF.

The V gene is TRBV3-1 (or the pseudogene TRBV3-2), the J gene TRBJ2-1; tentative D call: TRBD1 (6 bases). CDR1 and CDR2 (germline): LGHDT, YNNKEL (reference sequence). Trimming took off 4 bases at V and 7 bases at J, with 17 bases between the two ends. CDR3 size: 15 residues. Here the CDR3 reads CASSLDLRGANEQFF. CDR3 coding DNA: TGTGCCAGCAGCCTTGACCTCAGGGGAGCAAATGAGCAGTTCTTC.

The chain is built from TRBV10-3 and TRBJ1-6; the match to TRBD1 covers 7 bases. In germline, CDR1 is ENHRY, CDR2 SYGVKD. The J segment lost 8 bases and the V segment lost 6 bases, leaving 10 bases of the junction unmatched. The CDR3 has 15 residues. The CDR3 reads CAIRVRDSGDSPLHF. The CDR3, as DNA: TGTGCCATCAGGGTCCGGGACAGCGGGGATTCACCCCTCCACTTT.

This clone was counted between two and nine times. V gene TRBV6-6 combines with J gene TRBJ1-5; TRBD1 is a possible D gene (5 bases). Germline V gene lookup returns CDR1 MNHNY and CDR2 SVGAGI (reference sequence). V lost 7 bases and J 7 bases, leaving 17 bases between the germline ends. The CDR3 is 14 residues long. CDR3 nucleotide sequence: TGTGCCAGCACCAACCAGAGGGGCCGGCAGCCCCAGCATTTT. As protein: CASTNQRGRQPQHF.